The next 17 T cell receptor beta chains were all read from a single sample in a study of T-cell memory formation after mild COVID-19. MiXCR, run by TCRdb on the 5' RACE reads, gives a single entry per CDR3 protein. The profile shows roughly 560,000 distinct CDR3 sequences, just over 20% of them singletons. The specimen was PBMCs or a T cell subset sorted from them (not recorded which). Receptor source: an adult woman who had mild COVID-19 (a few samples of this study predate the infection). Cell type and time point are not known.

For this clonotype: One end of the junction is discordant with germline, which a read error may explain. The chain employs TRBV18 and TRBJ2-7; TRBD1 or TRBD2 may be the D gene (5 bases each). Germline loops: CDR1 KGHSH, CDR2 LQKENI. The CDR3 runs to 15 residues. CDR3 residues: CARSPWGKLSYEQYF. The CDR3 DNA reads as TGTGCCAGATCACCTTGGGGGAAACTCTCCTACGAGCAGTACTTC.

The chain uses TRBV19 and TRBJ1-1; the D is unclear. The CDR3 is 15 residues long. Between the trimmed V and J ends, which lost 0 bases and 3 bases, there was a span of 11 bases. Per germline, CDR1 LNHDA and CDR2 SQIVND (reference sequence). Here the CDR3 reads CASSIDPGVHTEAFF. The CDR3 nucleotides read TGTGCCAGTAGTATAGATCCCGGGGTGCACACTGAAGCTTTCTTT.

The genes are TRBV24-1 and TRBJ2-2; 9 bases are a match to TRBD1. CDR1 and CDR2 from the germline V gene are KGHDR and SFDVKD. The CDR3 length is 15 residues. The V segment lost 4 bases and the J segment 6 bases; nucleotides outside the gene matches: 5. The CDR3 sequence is CATSDLGQGPGELFF. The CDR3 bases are TGTGCCACCAGTGACTTGGGACAGGGACCCGGGGAGCTGTTTTTT.

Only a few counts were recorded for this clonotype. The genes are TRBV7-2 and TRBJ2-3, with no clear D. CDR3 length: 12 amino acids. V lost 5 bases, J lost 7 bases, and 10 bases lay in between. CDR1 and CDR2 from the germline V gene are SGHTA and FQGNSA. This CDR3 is CASSQVPNTQYF. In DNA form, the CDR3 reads TGTGCCAGCAGCCAGGTCCCAAATACGCAGTATTTT.

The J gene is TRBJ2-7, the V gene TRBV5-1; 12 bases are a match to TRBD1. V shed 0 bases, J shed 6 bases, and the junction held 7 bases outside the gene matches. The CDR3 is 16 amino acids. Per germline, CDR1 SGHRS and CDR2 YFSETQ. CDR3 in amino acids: CASSLGRDRGQGEQYF. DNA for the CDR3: TGCGCCAGCAGCTTGGGTCGGGACAGGGGGCAGGGCGAGCAGTACTTC.

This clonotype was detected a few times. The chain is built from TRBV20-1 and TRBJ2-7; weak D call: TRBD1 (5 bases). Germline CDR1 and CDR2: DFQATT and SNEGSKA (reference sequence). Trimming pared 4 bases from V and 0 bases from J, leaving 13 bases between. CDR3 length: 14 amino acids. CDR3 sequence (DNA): TGCAGTGCTAAAGGGCCAAGGGGCTCCTACGAGCAGTACTTC. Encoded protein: CSAKGPRGSYEQYF.

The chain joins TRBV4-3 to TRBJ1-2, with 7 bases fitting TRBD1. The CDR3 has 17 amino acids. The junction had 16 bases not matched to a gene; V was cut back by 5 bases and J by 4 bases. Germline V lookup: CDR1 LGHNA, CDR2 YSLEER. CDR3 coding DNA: TGCGCCAGCAGCTTTTACGAGGGCAGGGGGAGAGGCTATGGCTACACCTTC. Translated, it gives CASSFYEGRGRGYGYTF.

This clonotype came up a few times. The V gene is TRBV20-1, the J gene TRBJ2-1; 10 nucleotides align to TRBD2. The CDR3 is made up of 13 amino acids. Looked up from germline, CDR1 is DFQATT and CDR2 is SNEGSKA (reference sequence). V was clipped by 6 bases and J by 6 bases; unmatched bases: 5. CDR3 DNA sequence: TGCAGTGCCCCCGGGACTAGCGTCAATGAGCAGTTCTTC. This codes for CSAPGTSVNEQFF.

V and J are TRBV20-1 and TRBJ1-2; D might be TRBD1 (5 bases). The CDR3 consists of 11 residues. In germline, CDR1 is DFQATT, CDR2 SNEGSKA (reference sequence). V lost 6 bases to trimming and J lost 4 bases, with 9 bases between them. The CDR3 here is CSATDSYGYTF. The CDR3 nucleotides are TGCAGTGCCACCGACAGCTATGGCTACACCTTC.

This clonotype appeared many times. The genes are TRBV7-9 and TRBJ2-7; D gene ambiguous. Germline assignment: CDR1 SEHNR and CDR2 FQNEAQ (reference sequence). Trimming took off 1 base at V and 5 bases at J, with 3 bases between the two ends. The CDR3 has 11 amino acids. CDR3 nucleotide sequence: TGTGCCAGCAGCTTAGTTAACGAGCAGTACTTC. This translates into CASSLVNEQYF.

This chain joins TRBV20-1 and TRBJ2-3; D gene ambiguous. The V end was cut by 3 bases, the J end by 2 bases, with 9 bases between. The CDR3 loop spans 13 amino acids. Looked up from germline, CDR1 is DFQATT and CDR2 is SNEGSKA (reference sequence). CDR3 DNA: TGCAGTGCTAGGGCCCGACTCACAGATACGCAGTATTTT. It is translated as CSARARLTDTQYF.

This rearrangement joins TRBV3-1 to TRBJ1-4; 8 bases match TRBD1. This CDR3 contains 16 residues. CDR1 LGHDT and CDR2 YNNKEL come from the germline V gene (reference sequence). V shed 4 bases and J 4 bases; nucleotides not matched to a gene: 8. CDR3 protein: CASSLKGTGDNEKLFF. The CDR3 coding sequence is TGTGCCAGCAGCCTCAAGGGGACAGGAGATAATGAAAAACTGTTTTTT.

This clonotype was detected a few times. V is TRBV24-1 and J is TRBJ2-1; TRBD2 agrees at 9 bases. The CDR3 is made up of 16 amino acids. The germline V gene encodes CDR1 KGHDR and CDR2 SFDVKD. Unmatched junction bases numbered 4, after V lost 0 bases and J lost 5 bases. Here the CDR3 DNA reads TGTGCCACCAGTGATTTGGGGACTAGCAGACACAATGAGCAGTTCTTC. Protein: CATSDLGTSRHNEQFF.

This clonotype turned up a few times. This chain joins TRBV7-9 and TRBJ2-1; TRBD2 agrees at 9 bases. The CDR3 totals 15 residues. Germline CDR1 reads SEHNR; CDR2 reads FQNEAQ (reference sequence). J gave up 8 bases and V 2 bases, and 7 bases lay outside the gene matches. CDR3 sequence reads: CASSLLGLAIYEQFF. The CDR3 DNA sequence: TGTGCCAGCAGCTTACTGGGACTAGCTATCTATGAGCAGTTCTTC.

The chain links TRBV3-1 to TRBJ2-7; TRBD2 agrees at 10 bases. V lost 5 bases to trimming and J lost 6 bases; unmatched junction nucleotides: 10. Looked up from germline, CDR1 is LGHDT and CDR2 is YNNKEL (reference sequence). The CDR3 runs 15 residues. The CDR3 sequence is CASSSGAGGPREQYF. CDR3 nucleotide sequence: TGTGCCAGCAGCTCAGGAGCGGGGGGGCCTCGCGAGCAGTACTTC.

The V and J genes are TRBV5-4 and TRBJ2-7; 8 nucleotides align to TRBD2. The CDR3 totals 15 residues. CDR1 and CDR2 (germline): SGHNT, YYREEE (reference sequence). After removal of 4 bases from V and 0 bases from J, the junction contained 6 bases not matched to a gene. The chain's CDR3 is CASSLIGGGSYEQYF. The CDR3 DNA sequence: TGTGCCAGCAGCCTCATCGGGGGGGGCTCCTACGAGCAGTACTTC.

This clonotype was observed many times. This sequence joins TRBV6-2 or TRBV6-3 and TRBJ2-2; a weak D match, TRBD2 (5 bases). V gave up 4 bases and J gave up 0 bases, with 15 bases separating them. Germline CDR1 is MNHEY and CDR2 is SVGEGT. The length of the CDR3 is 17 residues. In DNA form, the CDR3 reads TGTGCCAGCAGTTCCGGCCGAGGAGCGGCGAACACCGGGGAGCTGTTTTTT. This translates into CASSSGRGAANTGELFF.